These T cell receptor beta chains were read from a single sample in a study of siplizumab effects on memory and regulatory T cells. The antigens these receptors bind are not known. The table came from immunoSEQ multiplex PCR; TCRdb's copy has only in-frame clones and leaves some out. Of roughly 5,300 clones in the sample, roughly half were seen once. Sequences were obtained from CFSE-low (dividing) CD8+ T cells sorted from an allogeneic mixed lymphocyte reaction. The source of these receptors is a human donor in good health; the cells came from an allogeneic mixed lymphocyte reaction. Some clones in this sample may be carry-over from other donors' samples. Each CDR3 is given without its conserved first and last residue.

j_call v_call cdr3_aa
TRBJ2-2 TRBV29-1 SVELGTSAGELF
TRBJ1-2 TRBV5-4 ASSRDRSDYGYT
TRBJ2-2 TRBV15 ATSRDHGLSTGELF
TRBJ1-2 TRBV15 ATSSGYFYT
TRBJ1-2 TRBV19 ASTDSYGYT
TRBJ2-1 TRBV15 ATSRRGLAGPGDEQF
TRBJ2-3 TRBV5-6 ASSLPSGYTDTQY
TRBJ2-2 TRBV1 TSSQVPRLAGDGAGELF
TRBJ2-7 TRBV7-9 ASSHGTSGVYEQY
TRBJ2-7 TRBV30 AWSVLGVFNYYHEQY
TRBJ1-2 TRBV11-2 ASSSGQGTNYGYT
TRBJ2-5 TRBV7-9 ASSLVMAGAKETQY
TRBJ2-3 TRBV6-5 ASSPGQGAYTQY
TRBJ2-1 TRBV7-9 ASSLVQTGFDEQF
TRBJ2-1 TRBV6-5 ASSYGAGGNEQF
TRBJ2-1 TRBV5-4 ASSLFPSAGRSYNEQF